Presented here are 23 T cell receptor beta chains from one specimen sequenced in a study of graft-versus-host responses after intestinal transplantation. Only in-frame clones appear in the TCRdb table, and some are missing; sequencing was by immunoSEQ multiplex PCR. The table records approximately 90,000 clones, 85% to 95% of them present only once. These receptors lack a known antigen. The starting material was unstimulated CD8+ T cells sorted from spleen or lymph node cells, obtained before intestinal transplant. The receptors come from a human donor who received an intestinal transplant.

The chain joins TRBV4-2 to TRBJ2-7; D not resolved. Trimming stripped 0 bases from V and 3 bases from J, with 9 bases between. Germline V gives CDR1 LGHNA, CDR2 YNFKEQ. The CDR3 length is 14 residues. The CDR3 DNA reads as TGTGCCAGCAGCCAAGAAAGCGTAATCTACGAGCAGTACTTC. Protein product: CASSQESVIYEQYF.

V usage is TRBV15 and J usage is TRBJ2-5; D not certain. V was cut by 0 bases and J by 2 bases, with 25 bases left in between. CDR3 length: 20 amino acids. The germline V gene encodes CDR1 LNHNV and CDR2 YYDKDF (reference sequence). CDR3 coding DNA: TGTGCCACCAGCAGAGAAGACGGCGGTAGTGGTGCCTACTCACAAGAGACCCAGTACTTC. As protein: CATSREDGGSGAYSQETQYF.

The J gene is TRBJ1-2, the V gene TRBV13; D is uncertain. V was clipped by 0 bases and J by 5 bases, with 22 bases between them. In germline, CDR1 is PRHDT, CDR2 FYEKMQ (reference sequence). The CDR3 contains 18 residues. The CDR3 DNA reads TGTGCCAGCAGCTTAGGCAGCGACACGAACGTCAAACTATATGGCTACACCTTC. Translation gives CASSLGSDTNVKLYGYTF.

The CDR3 DNA reads TGTGCCAGCAGCTTAGAGCGGGGGGGCCTCTACGAGCAGTACTTC. It codes for CASSLERGGLYEQYF. V and J are TRBV11-2 and TRBJ2-7, with 9 bases that match TRBD2. From germline, CDR1 is SGHAT and CDR2 FQNNGV. V dropped 0 bases and J dropped 3; count of bases not matched to a gene: 3. The CDR3 spans 15 residues.

This chain joins TRBV5-6 and TRBJ1-2; maybe TRBD1 (5 bases). The ends were cut back, 4 bases at V and 1 base at J, with 11 bases in the middle. Germline V CDR1 and CDR2: SGHDT, YYEEEE. The CDR3 runs to 14 residues. In DNA, the CDR3 is TGTGCCAGCAGCCAGGGATTTATTAACTATGGCTACACCTTC. It specifies CASSQGFINYGYTF.

The chain combines TRBV7-9 with TRBJ2-5, with TRBD1 as a possible D gene (5 bases). CDR1 is SEHNR and CDR2 is FQNEAQ in the germline V gene (reference sequence). This CDR3 region has 16 residues. Trimming took 4 bases from V and 4 from J, leaving 19 bases between them. The CDR3 reads CASSSPPPERGETQYF. CDR3 nucleotide sequence: TGTGCCAGCAGCTCTCCTCCCCCTGAAAGGGGAGAGACCCAGTACTTC.

This chain uses TRBV6-5 with TRBJ1-4, with 9 bases lining up with TRBD1. V was clipped by 5 bases and J by 5 bases; unmatched bases: 6. The germline V gene encodes CDR1 MNHEY and CDR2 SVGAGI. The CDR3 runs to 15 residues. The CDR3 nucleotides are TGTGCCAGCAGTACCATGGGGACAGGGAATGAAAAACTGTTTTTT. This translates into CASSTMGTGNEKLFF.

The chain joins TRBV6-6 to TRBJ1-2, with no clear D. The CDR3 covers 15 residues. Trimming took 5 bases from V and 2 from J, leaving 15 bases between them. CDR1 and CDR2 (germline): MNHNY, SVGAGI (reference sequence). CDR3 amino acids: CASSGIGSTNYGYTF. The CDR3 DNA is TGTGCCAGCAGTGGAATTGGCAGCACCAACTATGGCTACACCTTC.

The rearrangement joins TRBV2 to TRBJ2-5; 7 bases align to TRBD2. V dropped 8 bases and J dropped 1; count of bases not matched to a gene: 7. The germline CDR1 and CDR2 sequences are SNHLY and FYNNEI. The CDR3 runs 14 residues. The CDR3 here is CASLSGPTQETQYF. CDR3 nucleotide sequence: TGTGCCAGCCTTAGCGGGCCTACCCAAGAGACCCAGTACTTC.

The chain combines TRBV7-6 with TRBJ2-5, with D maybe TRBD1 (5 bases). The tail of the sequence fits TRBJ2-7 better, so the J call may be wrong. Germline V gene data show CDR1 as SGHVS and CDR2 as FNYEAQ. This CDR3 is built from 14 residues. The chain's CDR3 is CASSLGTLSYEQYF. DNA for the CDR3: TGTGCCAGCAGCTTAGGGACACTTTCCTACGAGCAGTACTTC.

The chain recombines TRBV27 with TRBJ1-6; D unclear. The V end was cut by 1 base, the J end by 5 bases, with 3 bases between. This CDR3 is built from 13 residues. The germline CDR1 and CDR2 sequences are MNHEY and SMNVEV (reference sequence). The CDR3: CASSLWNNSPLHF. CDR3 nucleotides: TGTGCCAGCAGTTTATGGAATAATTCACCCCTCCACTTT.

The rearrangement uses TRBV13 and TRBJ1-1, with 7 bases matching TRBD1. V shed 3 bases, J shed 0 bases, and the junction held 7 bases outside the gene matches. The CDR3 loop spans 16 amino acids. Germline CDR1 reads PRHDT; CDR2 reads FYEKMQ (reference sequence). In DNA form, the CDR3 reads TGTGCCAGCAGCTTCCCGGGACAGTCTATGAACACTGAAGCTTTCTTT. Amino acid sequence: CASSFPGQSMNTEAFF.

This clone was found once. The genes are TRBV4-1 and TRBJ2-1; the D is unclear. CDR3 length: 14 amino acids. V was trimmed by 0 bases and J by 9 bases, leaving 12 bases between them. CDR1 is MGHRA and CDR2 is YSYEKL in the germline V gene. CDR3 in amino acids: CASSQELSTGEQFF. The CDR3 DNA follows: TGCGCCAGCAGCCAAGAACTGAGTACTGGTGAGCAGTTCTTC.

The chain uses TRBV2 and TRBJ1-4; D is ambiguous. This CDR3 has 15 residues. CDR1 is SNHLY and CDR2 is FYNNEI in the germline V gene. Trimming removed 7 bases at V and 1 base at J, with 13 bases between. CDR3 in amino acids: CASISQFVTNEKLFF. The CDR3 nucleotides read TGTGCCAGCATTAGCCAATTTGTAACTAATGAAAAACTGTTTTTT.

As to this clone: At one of its ends the junction is not consistent with the germline gene, which may arise from a read error. The V call is TRBV5-3, the J call TRBJ2-7; TRBD1 might be the D (6 bases). TRBV5-3 is sorted into the ORF group, with uncertain function. The length of the CDR3 is 14 residues. The chain's CDR3 is CASSLPNRVNEQYF. The DNA for the CDR3 is TGTGCCAGCAGCTTGCCGAACAGGGTTAACGAGCAGTACTTC.

V is TRBV13 and J is TRBJ1-5, with 9 bases lining up with TRBD1. This CDR3 is 14 amino acids long. The germline gives CDR1 PRHDT, CDR2 FYEKMQ (reference sequence). Trimming took 3 bases from V and 4 from J; bases not matched to a gene: 1. The CDR3 region is CASSLGQGNQPQHF. The CDR3 DNA is TGTGCCAGCAGCTTGGGACAGGGAAATCAGCCCCAGCATTTT. Looking up the rest from reference TRBV13 and TRBJ1-5 gives the full variable domain: AAGVIQSPRHLIKEKRETATLKCYPIPRHDTVYWYQQGPGQDPQFLISFYEKMQSDKGSIPDRFSAQQFSDYHSELNMSSLELGDSALYFCASSLGQGNQPQHFGDGTRLSIL.

V is TRBV6-6 and J is TRBJ1-1, with D uncertain. Germline V gives CDR1 MNHNY, CDR2 SVGAGI (reference sequence). This CDR3 is 13 amino acids long. V lost 2 bases and J lost 3, with 7 bases in between. The CDR3 region is CASSYAEYTEAFF. The CDR3 coding sequence is TGTGCCAGCAGTTACGCCGAATACACTGAAGCTTTCTTT.

The J gene is TRBJ2-1, the V gene TRBV19; 12 bases are shared with TRBD2. This CDR3 comprises 16 residues. V lost 5 bases, J lost 8 bases, and 10 bases stayed unmatched. Germline CDR1 LNHDA, CDR2 SQIVND (reference sequence). CDR3 protein: CASSPTSGGPSDEQFF. The CDR3 DNA is TGTGCCAGTAGTCCGACTAGCGGGGGTCCCAGCGATGAGCAGTTCTTC.

The chain links TRBV7-9 to TRBJ2-1, with TRBD2 matching over 10 bases. J lost 4 bases, V lost 2 bases, and 2 bases had no gene match. The CDR3 is 15 residues long. The germline V gene has CDR1 SEHNR and CDR2 FQNEAQ (reference sequence). CDR3 loop: CASSLRTSGYNEQFF. CDR3 sequence (DNA): TGTGCCAGCAGCTTACGGACTAGCGGATACAATGAGCAGTTCTTC.

In its sample, this clone was seen a few times. The rearrangement joins TRBV5-6 to TRBJ1-4; D unresolved. Germline V gene data show CDR1 as SGHDT and CDR2 as YYEEEE. The CDR3 is 16 residues long. The V end lost 0 bases, the J end lost 8 bases, and 17 bases lay between the germline ends. This CDR3 reads CASSLGSPGSGEKLFF. The CDR3 DNA follows: TGTGCCAGCAGCTTGGGTAGCCCGGGATCAGGAGAAAAACTGTTTTTT.

V is TRBV5-1 and J is TRBJ2-1; 7 bases fit TRBD2. This CDR3 is 17 amino acids long. The germline V gene encodes CDR1 SGHRS and CDR2 YFSETQ. Trimming cost V 4 bases and J 0 bases; bases outside gene matches: 10. The CDR3 DNA is TGCGCCAGCAGCCCCACCAACGGGAGGTCCTCCTACAATGAGCAGTTCTTC. Residues: CASSPTNGRSSYNEQFF.

The chain links TRBV11-2 to TRBJ2-7, with 7 bases lining up with TRBD1. Germline trimming cut 1 base from V and 4 bases from J; bases unmatched to any gene: 7. From germline, CDR1 is SGHAT and CDR2 FQNNGV. This CDR3 is 15 amino acids long. In DNA form, the CDR3 reads TGTGCCAGCAGCTTAGGCCCGGGACAGAGGTACGAGCAGTACTTC. It codes for CASSLGPGQRYEQYF.

V and J are TRBV14 and TRBJ2-1, with TRBD2 identical over 8 bases. CDR1 SGHDN and CDR2 FVKESK come from the germline V gene. Unmatched junction bases numbered 5, after V lost 3 bases and J lost 4 bases. CDR3 length: 15 residues. CDR3 loop: CASSHPTSVYNEQFF. The CDR3, as DNA: TGTGCCAGCAGCCATCCGACTAGCGTATACAATGAGCAGTTCTTC.